These 11 T cell receptor beta chains were sequenced from one sample in a study of blood T cell repertoires in COVID-19. Profiled with immunoSEQ multiplex PCR; TCRdb holds only in-frame clones, not every one. The sample has approximately 250,000 clones, less than 90% seen once. Sequencing was done on a sample of peripheral blood. These receptors came from a man aged 30 to 39 with active or convalescent COVID-19.

V is TRBV7-9 and J is TRBJ1-5; unclear D gene. Germline V CDR1 and CDR2: SEHNR, FQNEAQ (reference sequence). V lost 1 base and J 3 bases, leaving 7 bases between the germline ends. There are 14 residues in the CDR3. CDR3 sequence (DNA): TGTGCCAGCAGCTTAGGGGCAGACAATCAGCCCCAGCATTTT. Its protein product is CASSLGADNQPQHF.

This sequence joins TRBV25-1 and TRBJ2-2; 7 bases align to TRBD2. V was clipped by 3 bases and J by 7 bases; unmatched bases: 8. The germline CDR1 and CDR2 sequences are MGHDK and SYGVNS. The CDR3 is 15 amino acids. CDR3 loop: CASSDPGLLGGELFF. The CDR3 nucleotides are TGTGCCAGCAGTGATCCGGGACTACTCGGCGGGGAGCTGTTTTTT.

The chain uses TRBV5-4 and TRBJ1-1; D is possibly TRBD1 (6 bases). Trimming took off 4 bases at V and 8 bases at J, with 18 bases between the two ends. Germline V gene sequence: CDR1 SGHNT, CDR2 YYREEE (reference sequence). The CDR3 is made up of 14 amino acids. CDR3 region: CASSTPGHRTEAFF. CDR3 sequence (DNA): TGTGCCAGCAGCACCCCGGGACACAGAACCGAAGCTTTCTTT.

The rearrangement uses TRBV11-2 and TRBJ1-4; D unclear. V lost 7 bases, J lost 0 bases, and 12 bases lay in between. Per germline, CDR1 SGHAT and CDR2 FQNNGV. The CDR3 covers 15 residues. CDR3 loop: CASKKEGATNEKLFF. CDR3 bases: TGTGCCAGCAAAAAAGAGGGTGCAACTAATGAAAAACTGTTTTTT.

The chain uses TRBV7-3 and TRBJ1-1; 8 positions match TRBD1. Unmatched junction bases numbered 5, after V lost 4 bases and J lost 4 bases. The germline CDR1 and CDR2 sequences are SGHTA and FQGTGA. CDR3 length: 14 amino acids. The CDR3 nucleotides are TGTGCCAGCAGCTCAGGGGGCGCGGGCACTGAAGCTTTCTTT. Encoded protein: CASSSGGAGTEAFF.

This clone was observed a handful of times. This chain uses TRBV14 with TRBJ2-5; D might be TRBD2 (7 bases). The CDR3 runs 17 residues. The germline V and J ends were trimmed by 3 bases and 2 bases, with 19 bases remaining between them. Germline-derived CDR1 and CDR2 are SGHDN and FVKESK. CDR3 bases: TGTGCCAGCAGCCACGAGGGGGGGCACCGAATACAAGAGACCCAGTACTTC. This gives the protein CASSHEGGHRIQETQYF.

The V gene is TRBV27, the J gene TRBJ1-2; tentative D call: TRBD1 (5 bases). The CDR3 length is 14 residues. Trimming took off 10 bases at V and 7 bases at J, with 22 bases between the two ends. CDR1 and CDR2 from the germline V gene are MNHEY and SMNVEV (reference sequence). As DNA, the CDR3 is TGTGCCACCTCCCCGGGAGGCTATAGGGGTGGCTACACCTTC. It yields the protein CATSPGGYRGGYTF.

The chain carries TRBV2 and TRBJ2-3, with 11 bases that match TRBD2. Germline-derived CDR1 and CDR2 are SNHLY and FYNNEI. With 8 bases clipped from V and 3 bases from J, the junction kept 4 bases outside the gene matches. This CDR3 has 14 amino acids. The CDR3 loop reads CASQTSGVTDTQYF. The CDR3 nucleotides read TGTGCCAGCCAGACTAGCGGGGTGACAGATACGCAGTATTTT. The complete variable domain, with remaining parts taken from reference TRBV2 and TRBJ2-3, reads EPEVTQTPSHQVTQMGQEVILRCVPISNHLYFYWYRQILGQKVEFLVSFYNNEISEKSEIFDDQFSVERPDGSNFTLKIRSTKLEDSAMYFCASQTSGVTDTQYFGPGTRLTVL.

V gene TRBV7-2 combines with J gene TRBJ1-3, with 7 nucleotides matching TRBD1. Germline CDR1 SGHTA, CDR2 FQGNSA. The CDR3 spans 16 residues. V dropped 0 bases and J dropped 0; count of bases not matched to a gene: 2. The CDR3 DNA is TGTGCCAGCAGCTTAGCAGGGGGCCGCTCTGGAAACACCATATATTTT. This encodes CASSLAGGRSGNTIYF.

This chain connects TRBV6-1 to TRBJ2-1, with 8 positions matching TRBD2. The length of the CDR3 is 17 residues. The V gene's germline CDR1 is MNHNS and CDR2 SASEGT. The V segment lost 1 base and the J segment 8 bases; nucleotides outside the gene matches: 13. In nucleotides, the CDR3 is TGTGCCAGCAGTGAAGTACTAGCGGAAGGGTGGGTCCATGAGCAGTTCTTC. Amino acids: CASSEVLAEGWVHEQFF.

The chain has TRBV3-1 (or the pseudogene TRBV3-2) and TRBJ2-1; 12 nucleotides match TRBD2. In germline, CDR1 is LGHDT, CDR2 YNNKEL (reference sequence). The CDR3 totals 16 residues. J gave up 7 bases and V 0 bases, and 4 bases lay outside the gene matches. The CDR3 bases are TGTGCCAGCAGCCAAGATGGGCTAGCGGGGGGGAATGAGCAGTTCTTC. It is translated as CASSQDGLAGGNEQFF.